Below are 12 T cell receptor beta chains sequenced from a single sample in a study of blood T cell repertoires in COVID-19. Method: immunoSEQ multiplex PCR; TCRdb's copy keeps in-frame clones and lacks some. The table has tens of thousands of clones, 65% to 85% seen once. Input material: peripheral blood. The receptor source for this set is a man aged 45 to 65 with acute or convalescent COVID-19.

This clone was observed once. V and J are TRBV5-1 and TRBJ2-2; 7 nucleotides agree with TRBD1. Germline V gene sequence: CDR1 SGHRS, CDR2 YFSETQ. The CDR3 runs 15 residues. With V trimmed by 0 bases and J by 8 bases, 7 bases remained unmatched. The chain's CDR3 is CASSLVAGGLGELFF. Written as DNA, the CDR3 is TGCGCCAGCAGCTTGGTGGCAGGGGGATTAGGGGAGCTGTTTTTT.

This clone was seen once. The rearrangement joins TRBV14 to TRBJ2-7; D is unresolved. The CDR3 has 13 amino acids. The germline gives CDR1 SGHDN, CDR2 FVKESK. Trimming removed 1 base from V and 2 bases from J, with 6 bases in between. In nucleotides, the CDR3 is TGTGCCAGCAGCCAAGCCCAAACCTACGAGCAGTACTTC. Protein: CASSQAQTYEQYF.

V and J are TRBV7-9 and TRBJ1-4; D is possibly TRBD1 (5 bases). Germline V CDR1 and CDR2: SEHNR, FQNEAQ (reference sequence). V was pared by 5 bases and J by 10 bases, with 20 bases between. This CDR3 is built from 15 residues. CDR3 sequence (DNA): TGTGCCAGCAGCATAAAGCAGGGCGGTGTCGGAAAACTGTTTTTT. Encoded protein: CASSIKQGGVGKLFF.

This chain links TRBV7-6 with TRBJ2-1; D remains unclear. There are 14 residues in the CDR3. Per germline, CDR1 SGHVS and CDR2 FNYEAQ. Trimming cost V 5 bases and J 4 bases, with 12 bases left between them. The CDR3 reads CASSPSPGYNEQFF. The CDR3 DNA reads TGTGCCAGCAGCCCAAGCCCAGGTTACAATGAGCAGTTCTTC.

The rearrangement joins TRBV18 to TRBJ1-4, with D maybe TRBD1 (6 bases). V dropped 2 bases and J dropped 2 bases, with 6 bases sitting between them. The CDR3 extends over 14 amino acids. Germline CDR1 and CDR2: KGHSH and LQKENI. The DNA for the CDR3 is TGTGCCAGCTCACCAAGGGGGACTAATGAAAAACTGTTTTTT. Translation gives CASSPRGTNEKLFF.

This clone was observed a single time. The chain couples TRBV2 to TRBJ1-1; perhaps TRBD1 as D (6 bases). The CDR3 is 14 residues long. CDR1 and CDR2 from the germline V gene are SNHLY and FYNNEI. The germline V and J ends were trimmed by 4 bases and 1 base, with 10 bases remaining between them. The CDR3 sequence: CASSVVGGNTEAFF. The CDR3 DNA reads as TGTGCCAGCAGTGTCGTAGGGGGGAACACTGAAGCTTTCTTT.

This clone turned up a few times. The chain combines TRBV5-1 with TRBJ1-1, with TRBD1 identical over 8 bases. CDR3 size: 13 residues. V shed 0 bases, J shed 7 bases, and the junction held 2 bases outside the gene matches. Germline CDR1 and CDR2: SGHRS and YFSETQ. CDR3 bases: TGCGCCAGCAGCTTGGGACAGGGGAGTGAAGCTTTCTTT. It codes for CASSLGQGSEAFF.

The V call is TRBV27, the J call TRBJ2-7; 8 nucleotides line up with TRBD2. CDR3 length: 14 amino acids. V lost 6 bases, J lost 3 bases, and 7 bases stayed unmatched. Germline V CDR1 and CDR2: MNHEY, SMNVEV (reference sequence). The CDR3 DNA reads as TGTGCCAGCAGACCTCCGGGACTAGTCTACGAGCAGTACTTC. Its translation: CASRPPGLVYEQYF.

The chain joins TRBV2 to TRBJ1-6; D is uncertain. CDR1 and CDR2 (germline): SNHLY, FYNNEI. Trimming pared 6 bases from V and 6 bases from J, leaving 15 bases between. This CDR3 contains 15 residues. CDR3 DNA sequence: TGTGCCAGCAGGCCCGAGGGTCAGATTAATTCACCCCTCCACTTT. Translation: CASRPEGQINSPLHF.

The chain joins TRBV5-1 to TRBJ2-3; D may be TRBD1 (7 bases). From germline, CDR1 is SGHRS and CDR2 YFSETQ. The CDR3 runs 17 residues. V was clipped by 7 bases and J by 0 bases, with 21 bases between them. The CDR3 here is CASRSGGTASSTDTQYF. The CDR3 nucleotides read TGCGCCAGCCGTTCGGGCGGGACAGCCTCTAGCACAGATACGCAGTATTTT.

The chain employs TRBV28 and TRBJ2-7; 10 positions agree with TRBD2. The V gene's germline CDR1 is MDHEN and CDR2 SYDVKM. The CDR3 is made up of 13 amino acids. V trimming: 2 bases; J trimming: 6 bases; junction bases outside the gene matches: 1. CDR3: CASSLGLAAEQYF. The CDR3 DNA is TGTGCCAGCAGTTTAGGACTAGCGGCCGAGCAGTACTTC.

Written as DNA, the CDR3 is TGTGCCAGCAGCTCGACAGACACTGGGGATGAAAAACTGTTTTTT. Translation: CASSSTDTGDEKLFF. The rearrangement joins TRBV7-9 to TRBJ1-4, with D perhaps matching TRBD1 (5 bases). This CDR3 has 15 amino acids. Germline V CDR1 and CDR2: SEHNR, FQNEAQ (reference sequence). Between the trimmed V and J ends, which lost 4 bases and 6 bases, there was a span of 15 bases.